The present T cell receptor (beta chain) was sequenced within a study of cytomegalovirus exposure and HLA in healthy donors. Germline-derived CDR1 and CDR2 are ENHRY and SYGVKD. The CDR3 totals 18 residues. The ends lost 3 bases at V and 0 bases at J; junction bases unmatched: 8. The study ran its PCR with 60 Vbeta and 13 Jbeta primers. Produced via immunoSEQ multiplex PCR; TCRdb's table is partial and in-frame only. The repertoire table contains about 130,000 clones. The sequenced sample was PBMCs. This clonotype was obtained from a man younger than 35 in good health and CMV-seronegative. The gene calls are TRBV10-3 and TRBJ2-6; 7 bases match TRBD1. CDR3 region: CAISDPRTGDSGANVLTF. The CDR3, as DNA: TGTGCCATCAGTGACCCGAGGACAGGAGACTCTGGGGCCAACGTCCTGACTTTC.